The next 20 T cell receptor beta chains were all read from a single sample in a study of cytomegalovirus exposure and HLA in healthy donors. Primers included in the PCR were 60 Vbeta and 13 Jbeta primers. Only in-frame clones appear in the TCRdb table, and some are missing; sequencing was by immunoSEQ multiplex PCR. The sample lists roughly 180,000 clones, roughly four fifths seen once, with under 5% in the top ten. The specimen sequenced was PBMCs. These receptors all stem from a girl aged 10 to 17 in good health and CMV-seropositive.

The rearrangement uses TRBV6-5 and TRBJ1-2, with D perhaps matching TRBD1 (6 bases). Germline V gene lookup returns CDR1 MNHEY and CDR2 SVGAGI. The V end lost 0 bases, the J end lost 7 bases, and 12 bases lay between the germline ends. CDR3 length equals 14 residues. The CDR3 region has the DNA TGTGCCAGCAGTTACTCTCGGTACAGGGTTGGCTACACCTTC. Protein product: CASSYSRYRVGYTF.

The rearrangement uses TRBV13 and TRBJ2-3, with D perhaps TRBD2 (6 bases). Germline V gene lookup returns CDR1 PRHDT and CDR2 FYEKMQ (reference sequence). CDR3 length equals 16 residues. Deletions cut 2 bases from V and 1 base from J, with 13 bases between. CDR3 sequence reads: CASSLTGTGGTDTQYF. CDR3 nucleotide sequence: TGTGCCAGCAGCTTAACCGGGACGGGGGGCACAGATACGCAGTATTTT.

This chain links TRBV13 with TRBJ2-7; 8 bases map to TRBD2. The CDR3 is 18 amino acids. Germline V gives CDR1 PRHDT, CDR2 FYEKMQ (reference sequence). The J segment lost 2 bases and the V segment lost 7 bases, leaving 19 bases of the junction unmatched. Here the CDR3 reads CASTPPPKERGSTYEQYF. The CDR3 DNA reads TGTGCCAGCACCCCACCCCCAAAAGAGCGGGGGTCCACCTACGAGCAGTACTTC.

The chain has TRBV14 and TRBJ1-5; D might be TRBD1 (6 bases). The V and J ends lost 1 base and 7 bases respectively, with 11 bases between them. The CDR3 runs to 14 residues. The germline gives CDR1 SGHDN, CDR2 FVKESK. The CDR3 reads CASSQAGVGQPQHF. The CDR3 DNA reads as TGTGCCAGCAGCCAAGCAGGGGTCGGGCAGCCCCAGCATTTT.

The chain uses TRBV27 and TRBJ1-1; 7 nucleotides match TRBD1. Germline-derived CDR1 and CDR2 are MNHEY and SMNVEV (reference sequence). CDR3 length: 16 amino acids. The V gene end was trimmed by 2 bases and the J gene end by 4 bases; junction bases not matched to a gene: 10. The CDR3 region is CASSLTTGLVATEAFF. The DNA for the CDR3 is TGTGCCAGCAGTTTAACGACAGGGTTGGTGGCCACTGAAGCTTTCTTT.

V is TRBV2 and J is TRBJ2-5, with 10 bases matching TRBD1. CDR1 SNHLY and CDR2 FYNNEI come from the germline V gene. The CDR3 contains 14 residues. J was trimmed by 5 bases and V by 4 bases; bases with no gene match: 4. The CDR3 nucleotides are TGTGCCAGCAGTGGGGACAGGGGCAAGGAGACCCAGTACTTC. This gives the protein CASSGDRGKETQYF.

The chain employs TRBV4-1 and TRBJ1-3, with 7 bases identical to TRBD1. CDR1 and CDR2 from the germline V gene are MGHRA and YSYEKL. Germline trimming cut 7 bases from V and 0 bases from J; bases unmatched to any gene: 3. The CDR3 runs to 14 residues. CDR3 sequence reads: CASTDRASGNTIYF. CDR3 DNA: TGCGCCAGCACCGACAGGGCCTCTGGAAACACCATATATTTT.

Concerning this clone itself: Distinct nucleotide sequences in the sample also encode this CDR3. The chain is built from TRBV4-1 and TRBJ1-2; D is unresolved. This CDR3 spans 12 amino acids. Germline loops: CDR1 MGHRA, CDR2 YSYEKL. Trimming left V 1 base short and J 7 bases short, with 7 bases between. CDR3 amino acids: CASSQVSGGYTF. DNA of the CDR3: TGCGCCAGCAGCCAAGTCTCGGGTGGCTACACCTTC.

This clone has only a few counts. The chain links TRBV7-2 to TRBJ2-5; D remains unclear. The V end was cut by 3 bases, the J end by 0 bases, with 5 bases between. Per germline, CDR1 SGHTA and CDR2 FQGNSA. This CDR3 spans 13 amino acids. CDR3 loop: CASSLGYQETQYF. The CDR3, as DNA: TGTGCCAGCAGCTTGGGCTACCAAGAGACCCAGTACTTC.

This clone was counted between two and nine times. The chain joins TRBV5-1 to TRBJ2-7; 7 positions match TRBD2. This CDR3 is 16 amino acids long. V gave up 5 bases and J gave up 2 bases; unmatched junction bases: 13. In germline, CDR1 is SGHRS, CDR2 YFSETQ. CDR3 DNA: TGCGCCAGCAGATTAAAGTTGGGGAGGGCAGCCTACGAGCAGTACTTC. Its protein is CASRLKLGRAAYEQYF.

The J gene is TRBJ2-7, the V gene TRBV4-2; 7 nucleotides line up with TRBD2. This CDR3 is 16 amino acids long. The germline gives CDR1 LGHNA, CDR2 YNFKEQ. J gave up 1 base and V 0 bases, and 6 bases lay outside the gene matches. CDR3 DNA sequence: TGTGCCAGCAGCCAAGAATCTCCCGGGGGGTCCTACGAGCAGTACTTC. Its protein is CASSQESPGGSYEQYF.

The rearrangement joins TRBV5-4 to TRBJ2-2, with a tentative D call TRBD1 (5 bases). Trimming pared 5 bases from V and 7 bases from J, leaving 18 bases between. The germline V gene encodes CDR1 SGHNT and CDR2 YYREEE (reference sequence). This CDR3 spans 15 amino acids. Written as DNA, the CDR3 is TGTGCCAGCAGTCTTGTGACTGGGGCTGGCGGGGAGCTGTTTTTT. Translation gives CASSLVTGAGGELFF. The full variable domain, its missing parts supplied by reference TRBV5-4 and TRBJ2-2, is ETGVTQSPTHLIKTRGQQVTLRCSSQSGHNTVSWYQQALGQGPQFIFQYYREEENGRGNFPPRFSGLQFPNYSSELNVNALELDDSALYLCASSLVTGAGGELFFGEGSRLTVL.

The chain employs TRBV4-2 and TRBJ2-7, with TRBD1 identical over 7 bases. Germline V gene lookup returns CDR1 LGHNA and CDR2 YNFKEQ. The CDR3 runs 17 residues. V was pared by 5 bases and J by 7 bases, with 20 bases of the junction left unmatched. The CDR3 DNA reads as TGTGCCAGCAGCTTGGCCTCATCGTGGGACAGCTTGGGGGAGCAGTACTTC. Protein product: CASSLASSWDSLGEQYF.

This clone showed up just once. This rearrangement joins TRBV5-5 to TRBJ1-4, with 8 bases lining up with TRBD1. With 3 bases clipped from V and 3 bases from J, the junction kept 7 bases outside the gene matches. CDR1 is SGHKS and CDR2 is YYEKEE in the germline V gene (reference sequence). This CDR3 comprises 16 residues. This CDR3 reads CASSSETGAPNEKLFF. CDR3 nucleotide sequence: TGTGCCAGCAGCTCCGAGACAGGGGCTCCTAATGAAAAACTGTTTTTT. Full variable domain (rest looked up from reference TRBV5-5 and TRBJ1-4): DAGVTQSPTHLIKTRGQQVTLRCSPISGHKSVSWYQQVLGQGPQFIFQYYEKEERGRGNFPDRFSARQFPNYSSELNVNALLLGDSALYLCASSSETGAPNEKLFFGSGTQLSVL.

V usage is TRBV7-9 and J usage is TRBJ1-1; no definite D call. V gave up 1 base and J gave up 3 bases, with 21 bases separating them. The CDR3 has 18 residues. Germline CDR1 SEHNR, CDR2 FQNEAQ (reference sequence). In DNA form, the CDR3 reads TGTGCCAGCAGCTTAGAGACGGGGTTATATTCGGTAGACACTGAAGCTTTCTTT. Amino acid sequence: CASSLETGLYSVDTEAFF.

This chain connects TRBV4-1 to TRBJ1-1; a weak D match, TRBD1 (5 bases). CDR1 is MGHRA and CDR2 is YSYEKL in the germline V gene. This CDR3 comprises 16 residues. The germline V and J ends were trimmed by 10 bases and 0 bases, with 21 bases remaining between them. CDR3 sequence reads: CATRGGRGDMNTEAFF. CDR3 DNA sequence: TGCGCCACCCGAGGAGGGAGAGGGGATATGAACACTGAAGCTTTCTTT.

V and J are TRBV10-1 and TRBJ2-2; 7 positions agree with TRBD1. The junction had 4 bases not matched to a gene; V was cut back by 3 bases and J by 3 bases. The CDR3 has 15 residues. Germline values: CDR1 WNHNN, CDR2 SYGVQD (reference sequence). CDR3 DNA sequence: TGCGCCAGCAGTGAAGGGGACAGATACACCGGGGAGCTGTTTTTT. Translation gives CASSEGDRYTGELFF.

The J gene is TRBJ1-1, the V gene TRBV4-2; D unresolved. The CDR3 contains 15 residues. Trimming removed 0 bases from V and 6 bases from J, with 14 bases in between. Germline V lookup: CDR1 LGHNA, CDR2 YNFKEQ. In DNA form, the CDR3 reads TGTGCCAGCAGCCAAGATGGGAGGTTGTACGCTGAAGCTTTCTTT. Translated, it gives CASSQDGRLYAEAFF.

This clone came up once. An end of the junction differs from the germline gene, which may be a read error. The chain joins TRBV7-9 to TRBJ1-5, with unresolved D. Germline CDR1 SEHNR, CDR2 FQNEAQ (reference sequence). The CDR3 contains 15 residues. CDR3 residues: CSSSLGMAENQPQHF. In DNA, the CDR3 is TGTTCCAGCAGCTTAGGCATGGCCGAAAATCAGCCCCAGCATTTT.

V is TRBV10-2 and J is TRBJ2-7; D gene uncertain. CDR1 and CDR2 (germline): WSHSY, SAAADI. V lost 2 bases and J lost 3, with 5 bases in between. This CDR3 comprises 12 residues. The chain's CDR3 is CASSENNYEQYF. Written as DNA, the CDR3 is TGCGCCAGCAGTGAGAACAACTACGAGCAGTACTTC.